Each of the 3 T cell receptor beta chains below was sequenced from the same sample in a study of blood T cell repertoires in COVID-19. TCRdb keeps only in-frame clones here, not all; method: immunoSEQ multiplex PCR. The table has about 150,000 clones, around four fifths seen once. The sequencing input was peripheral blood. Receptors originate from a woman of 80 years or more with COVID-19, enrolled during active disease.

This rearrangement joins TRBV10-3 to TRBJ2-3; no definite D call. V gave up 4 bases and J gave up 5 bases, with 4 bases separating them. The CDR3 has 11 residues. Germline CDR1 is ENHRY and CDR2 is SYGVKD. CDR3: CAISGGDTQYF. CDR3 sequence (DNA): TGTGCCATCAGTGGAGGAGATACGCAGTATTTT.

The V and J genes are TRBV27 and TRBJ1-2; D is uncertain. Germline-derived CDR1 and CDR2 are MNHEY and SMNVEV (reference sequence). CDR3 length equals 14 residues. V was pared by 2 bases and J by 6 bases, with 13 bases between. The chain's CDR3 is CASSLGPWENGYTF. In DNA form, the CDR3 reads TGTGCCAGCAGTTTAGGACCGTGGGAGAATGGCTACACCTTC.

The V call is TRBV7-8, the J call TRBJ1-5, with 8 bases identical to TRBD1. The CDR3 runs to 14 residues. Germline lookup yields CDR1 SGHVS and CDR2 FQNEAQ. After removal of 5 bases from V and 4 bases from J, the junction contained 4 bases not matched to a gene. CDR3 in DNA: TGTGCCAGCAGCATCGGACAGGGAAATCAGCCCCAGCATTTT. Translated, it gives CASSIGQGNQPQHF. Drawing the rest from reference TRBV7-8 and TRBJ1-5, the complete variable domain is GAGVSQSPRYKVAKRGQDVALRCDPISGHVSLFWYQQALGQGPEFLTYFQNEAQLDKSGLPSDRFFAERPEGSVSTLKIQRTQQEDSAVYLCASSIGQGNQPQHFGDGTRLSIL.